These 28 T cell receptor beta chains originate from one sample sequenced in a study of cytomegalovirus exposure and HLA in healthy donors. The PCR used 60 Vbeta and 13 Jbeta primers. TCRdb's copy holds only in-frame clones and misses some; the assay was immunoSEQ multiplex PCR. The sample has over 65,000 clones, 70% to 80% seen once. The sequenced sample consisted of PBMCs. The receptors were gathered from a human donor in good health.

The chain recombines TRBV19 with TRBJ2-1, with TRBD1 as a possible D gene (6 bases). The CDR3 is 14 amino acids. V lost 3 bases, J lost 14 bases, and 20 bases lay in between. The germline V gene has CDR1 LNHDA and CDR2 SQIVND (reference sequence). The CDR3: CASSINSGQNGEFF. The CDR3 nucleotides read TGTGCCAGTAGTATCAACTCCGGACAGAACGGGGAGTTCTTC.

This clone showed up just a few times. This chain joins TRBV10-2 and TRBJ1-5; 8 nucleotides align to TRBD1. V shed 2 bases and J 6 bases; nucleotides not matched to a gene: 3. Germline V lookup: CDR1 WSHSY, CDR2 SAAADI. This CDR3 is 14 amino acids long. The CDR3 sequence is CASSEDRGFQPQHF. As DNA, the CDR3 is TGCGCCAGCAGTGAGGACAGGGGATTTCAGCCCCAGCATTTT.

There are a few counts of this clone. J is TRBJ2-1 and V is TRBV5-6, with 14 bases matching TRBD2. Germline V gene lookup returns CDR1 SGHDT and CDR2 YYEEEE. The V segment lost 7 bases and the J segment 10 bases; nucleotides outside the gene matches: 10. This CDR3 contains 15 residues. DNA of the CDR3: TGTGCCAGCCTAGCGGGACTAGCGGGGGTTGGAGAGCAGTTCTTC. Its translation: CASLAGLAGVGEQFF.

With regard to this clone: The junction differs from germline at one of its ends, possibly a read error. The chain carries TRBV4-1 and TRBJ1-5; D unresolved. The CDR3 is 15 residues long. The germline V gene encodes CDR1 MGHRA and CDR2 YSYEKL. CDR3 protein: CASSQEGGENQPQNF. CDR3 nucleotides: TGCGCCAGCAGCCAAGAGGGTGGAGAAAATCAGCCCCAGAATTTT.

This sequence joins TRBV19 and TRBJ1-5; TRBD1 aligns across 7 bases. The V gene's germline CDR1 is LNHDA and CDR2 SQIVND (reference sequence). There are 15 residues in the CDR3. V was clipped by 3 bases and J by 3 bases; unmatched bases: 5. The CDR3 DNA is TGTGCCAGTAGTATTGGCAGGGGGTCCAATCAGCCCCAGCATTTT. This gives the protein CASSIGRGSNQPQHF.

The chain employs TRBV4-1 and TRBJ1-1, with 8 bases matching TRBD1. The CDR3 contains 16 residues. The germline V gene has CDR1 MGHRA and CDR2 YSYEKL. Germline trimming cut 1 base from V and 0 bases from J; bases unmatched to any gene: 4. The CDR3 sequence is CASSQAGQGMNTEAFF. The CDR3 DNA follows: TGCGCCAGCAGCCAAGCCGGACAGGGTATGAACACTGAAGCTTTCTTT.

This chain joins TRBV5-6 and TRBJ2-3; unclear D gene. The germline V gene has CDR1 SGHDT and CDR2 YYEEEE. The CDR3 contains 15 residues. V lost 5 bases, J lost 6 bases, and 19 bases lay in between. The CDR3 spells CASSSLSGVSDTQYF. As DNA, the CDR3 is TGTGCCAGCAGTTCCCTATCGGGTGTAAGTGATACGCAGTATTTT.

This clone was counted once. The chain links TRBV6-4 to TRBJ1-5; D uncertain. The CDR3 extends over 13 amino acids. The V and J ends lost 0 bases and 4 bases respectively, with 4 bases between them. The germline gives CDR1 MRHNA, CDR2 SNTAGT. CDR3 region: CASSDSTNQPQHF. CDR3 coding DNA: TGTGCCAGCAGTGACTCGACAAATCAGCCCCAGCATTTT.

The rearrangement joins TRBV27 to TRBJ1-1; 8 bases line up with TRBD1. Per the germline V gene, CDR1 is MNHEY and CDR2 is SMNVEV (reference sequence). The ends lost 5 bases at V and 5 bases at J; junction bases unmatched: 7. This CDR3 region has 14 residues. The CDR3 coding sequence is TGTGCCAGCAGTATCGCAGGGGGCCGGACTGAAGCTTTCTTT. Protein: CASSIAGGRTEAFF.

The V call is TRBV9, the J call TRBJ1-4, with 9 bases fitting TRBD1. V was clipped by 2 bases and J by 4 bases; unmatched bases: 3. The CDR3 loop spans 15 amino acids. Germline lookup yields CDR1 SGDLS and CDR2 YYNGEE. CDR3 loop: CASSVTGGSNEKLFF. The CDR3, as DNA: TGTGCCAGCAGCGTTACAGGGGGCAGTAATGAAAAACTGTTTTTT.

The CDR3 loop is CASSLASGVFSQPQHF. The CDR3 region has the DNA TGTGCCAGCAGCTTAGCTTCGGGGGTGTTCAGTCAGCCCCAGCATTTT. The J gene is TRBJ1-5, the V gene TRBV7-8; possible D gene TRBD1, 5 bases. This CDR3 is built from 16 residues. CDR1 is SGHVS and CDR2 is FQNEAQ in the germline V gene. Deletions cut 0 bases from V and 6 bases from J, with 15 bases between.

The chain carries TRBV6-1 and TRBJ2-7; 8 bases are shared with TRBD2. The germline gives CDR1 MNHNS, CDR2 SASEGT. The CDR3 totals 14 residues. The V gene end was trimmed by 3 bases and the J gene end by 2 bases; junction bases not matched to a gene: 3. CDR3 DNA: TGTGCCAGCAGTGACGGCGGGGGGACCTACGAGCAGTACTTC. Encoded protein: CASSDGGGTYEQYF.

CDR3 amino acids: CASSLVQGRQETQYF. In DNA form, the CDR3 reads TGTGCCAGCAGCTTGGTACAGGGGCGACAAGAGACCCAGTACTTC. The genes are TRBV5-4 and TRBJ2-5, with TRBD1 matching over 7 bases. Losses at the gene ends were 0 bases for V and 2 bases for J; bases not matched to a gene: 4. CDR1 and CDR2 (germline): SGHNT, YYREEE (reference sequence). The CDR3 runs to 15 residues.

This clone was counted a single time. The V gene is TRBV7-9, the J gene TRBJ2-3; 11 nucleotides align to TRBD2. The CDR3 extends over 16 amino acids. Germline V gene lookup returns CDR1 SEHNR and CDR2 FQNEAQ (reference sequence). Unmatched junction bases numbered 4, after V lost 3 bases and J lost 2 bases. Here the CDR3 DNA reads TGTGCCAGCAGCTTGGGACTAGCGGTGAACACAGATACGCAGTATTTT. This translates into CASSLGLAVNTDTQYF.

The rearrangement joins TRBV6-5 to TRBJ2-5; 7 positions match TRBD1. V lost 8 bases to trimming and J lost 2 bases; unmatched junction nucleotides: 11. CDR1 MNHEY and CDR2 SVGAGI come from the germline V gene. The CDR3 is made up of 15 amino acids. The CDR3 reads CASCRGWGIQETQYF. DNA for the CDR3: TGTGCCAGCTGCAGGGGGTGGGGGATACAAGAGACCCAGTACTTC.

The rearrangement joins TRBV29-1 to TRBJ2-2, with 7 bases that match TRBD2. Germline V gene lookup returns CDR1 SQVTM and CDR2 ANQGSEA. The CDR3 runs to 15 residues. V was clipped by 1 base and J by 4 bases; unmatched bases: 6. The CDR3 bases are TGCAGCGTTGAAGTCGGGGACTACCTCACCGGGGAGCTGTTTTTT. This encodes CSVEVGDYLTGELFF.

This sequence joins TRBV6-5 and TRBJ2-5; TRBD2 agrees at 9 bases. With V trimmed by 6 bases and J by 5 bases, 7 bases remained unmatched. The germline V gene has CDR1 MNHEY and CDR2 SVGAGI. The CDR3 runs to 14 residues. Here the CDR3 reads CASSRGGAMETQYF. The CDR3 nucleotides read TGTGCCAGCAGCCGCGGGGGGGCGATGGAGACCCAGTACTTC.

The gene calls are TRBV29-1 and TRBJ2-1; 16 positions agree with TRBD2. CDR3 length: 15 residues. The J segment lost 1 base and the V segment lost 6 bases, leaving 0 bases of the junction unmatched. Germline values: CDR1 SQVTM, CDR2 ANQGSEA. The CDR3 nucleotides are TGCAGCGTGGGACTAGCGGGGGGGTCCTACAATGAGCAGTTCTTC. Translated, it gives CSVGLAGGSYNEQFF.

The V gene is TRBV6-6, the J gene TRBJ1-1, with D possibly matching TRBD1 (6 bases). Germline assignment: CDR1 MNHNY and CDR2 SVGAGI (reference sequence). The CDR3 extends over 13 amino acids. The ends were cut back, 6 bases at V and 6 bases at J, with 14 bases in the middle. CDR3 DNA sequence: TGTGCCAGCAGAGCAGGGGATTACGCTGAAGCTTTCTTT. It translates to CASRAGDYAEAFF.

This clone came up once. The rearrangement uses TRBV6-1 and TRBJ1-1; TRBD1 matches 7 bases. J was trimmed by 7 bases and V by 1 base; bases with no gene match: 6. The CDR3 contains 14 residues. Germline V gives CDR1 MNHNS, CDR2 SASEGT. The chain's CDR3 is CASSEGTDRFEAFF. CDR3 DNA sequence: TGTGCCAGCAGTGAAGGGACGGACAGGTTTGAAGCTTTCTTT.

This chain links TRBV5-1 with TRBJ2-1, with TRBD2 identical over 12 bases. The trim removed 2 bases at V and 3 bases at J, leaving 6 bases unmatched. CDR1 and CDR2 (germline): SGHRS, YFSETQ. The CDR3 has 17 amino acids. CDR3 amino acids: CASSLTSGGTDYNEQFF. The CDR3 region has the DNA TGCGCCAGCAGCTTAACTAGCGGGGGGACTGACTACAATGAGCAGTTCTTC. Looking up the rest from reference TRBV5-1 and TRBJ2-1 gives the full variable domain: KAGVTQTPRYLIKTRGQQVTLSCSPISGHRSVSWYQQTPGQGLQFLFEYFSETQRNKGNFPGRFSGRQFSNSRSEMNVSTLELGDSALYLCASSLTSGGTDYNEQFFGPGTRLTVL.

Regarding this clone: At one boundary the junction diverges from the germline segment, which might be a read error. The genes are TRBV15 and TRBJ1-5; tentative D call: TRBD1 (6 bases). The CDR3 length is 19 residues. Germline V gene sequence: CDR1 LNHNV, CDR2 YYDKDF (reference sequence). The CDR3 nucleotides are TGTGCCACCAGCAGAGATCGGTCGAGGGGGAAGGCACCCAATCAGCCCCAGAATTTT. It translates to CATSRDRSRGKAPNQPQNF.

The V gene is TRBV9, the J gene TRBJ2-2, with 9 nucleotides matching TRBD1. The CDR3 extends over 17 amino acids. Per the germline V gene, CDR1 is SGDLS and CDR2 is YYNGEE. V lost 1 base, J lost 8 bases, and 12 bases stayed unmatched. Here the CDR3 DNA reads TGTGCCAGCAGCGTATCCACTCCAACAGGGGGCCCTGGGGAGCTGTTTTTT. Amino acid sequence: CASSVSTPTGGPGELFF.

This clone has a handful of counts. The chain is built from TRBV6-6 and TRBJ1-1; no clear D gene. The germline V gene has CDR1 MNHNY and CDR2 SVGAGI (reference sequence). V was trimmed by 1 base and J by 1 base, leaving 4 bases between them. The CDR3 sequence is 13 residues long. The CDR3 DNA follows: TGTGCCAGCAGTTACTACACGAACACTGAAGCTTTCTTT. Translation: CASSYYTNTEAFF.

The CDR3 protein is CSVEDLSRFTEAFF. CDR3 coding DNA: TGCAGCGTTGAAGATCTTTCTAGGTTCACTGAAGCTTTCTTT. The J gene is TRBJ1-1, the V gene TRBV29-1; D ambiguous. Germline V gene data show CDR1 as SQVTM and CDR2 as ANQGSEA. CDR3 length: 14 amino acids. Trimming stripped 0 bases from V and 4 bases from J, with 12 bases between.

The rearrangement joins TRBV4-3 to TRBJ1-1; D is unresolved. The CDR3 is 15 residues long. Looked up from germline, CDR1 is LGHNA and CDR2 is YSLEER. The V end lost 4 bases, the J end lost 4 bases, and 16 bases lay between the germline ends. The CDR3: CASSLEDGVGTEAFF. The CDR3 nucleotides are TGCGCCAGCAGCCTAGAAGACGGGGTAGGCACTGAAGCTTTCTTT.

This clone was picked up one time. V is TRBV7-9 and J is TRBJ1-1; TRBD1 is a possible D gene (5 bases). The germline V gene has CDR1 SEHNR and CDR2 FQNEAQ (reference sequence). V lost 0 bases and J lost 4, with 12 bases in between. The CDR3 runs 15 residues. For the CDR3, the DNA is TGTGCCAGCAGCTTAGCAGGTGGGGGGGGCACTGAAGCTTTCTTT. Residues: CASSLAGGGGTEAFF.

The chain employs TRBV18 and TRBJ1-5; a possible D gene is TRBD1 (6 bases). This CDR3 is built from 17 residues. The germline V gene has CDR1 KGHSH and CDR2 LQKENI. Trimming removed 6 bases at V and 6 bases at J, with 24 bases between. The CDR3 sequence: CASSHLGGAKAGQPQHF. The CDR3 coding sequence is TGTGCCAGCTCTCACCTTGGGGGGGCGAAGGCTGGTCAGCCCCAGCATTTT.